The next 24 T cell receptor beta chains were all read from a single sample in a study of shared clonotypes between healthy human individuals (dated by TCRdb to the early 2020s). CD8 naive samples were obtained by positive selection for CCR7 among CD45RO-negative cells, yielding a CD45RA+CCR7+ population from which TemRA cells were excluded. Preparation of the library involved the immunoSEQ multiplex PCR assay. Imported from immuneACCESS, the table was reduced by TCRdb to in-frame sequences with V and J called. These copies leave out some clones; in studies compared against another copy, an unresolved V gene accounts for under half, and the cause of the remainder is not known. Within this sample are roughly 2,000,000 clones, with 85% to 95% of them counted one time only. Of the sample, over 1.5% is held by the ten largest clones. Input material: naive CD8+ T cells from PBMCs. The cell subset or site label, read with the paper, signifies: CD45RA+CCR7+. The receptors derive from a man aged 18 to 29 in good health. Some clones in this sample may be carry-over from other donors' samples.

The chain links TRBV7-9 to TRBJ2-7, with 11 bases that match TRBD1. The CDR3 has 13 amino acids. CDR1 and CDR2 from the germline V gene are SEHNR and FQNEAQ (reference sequence). Trimming at V came to 5 bases and at J to 6 bases, leaving 3 bases not matched to a gene. The CDR3: CASSGQGAREQYF. CDR3 nucleotides: TGTGCCAGCAGCGGACAGGGGGCGCGCGAGCAGTACTTC.

The rearrangement links TRBV7-9 to TRBJ2-1; TRBD1 agrees at 10 bases. Germline CDR1 reads SEHNR; CDR2 reads FQNEAQ (reference sequence). The ends lost 5 bases at V and 0 bases at J; junction bases unmatched: 13. The CDR3 is made up of 19 amino acids. The CDR3 coding sequence is TGTGCCAGCAGCCTCCTATCCCGGGACAGGGGTGGCTCCTACAATGAGCAGTTCTTC. Translation gives CASSLLSRDRGGSYNEQFF. The full variable domain, its missing parts supplied by reference TRBV7-9 and TRBJ2-1, is DTGVSQNPRHKITKRGQNVTFRCDPISEHNRLYWYRQTLGQGPEFLTYFQNEAQLEKSRLLSDRFSAERPKGSFSTLEIQRTEQGDSAMYLCASSLLSRDRGGSYNEQFFGPGTRLTVL.

The gene calls are TRBV5-6 and TRBJ2-5, with D perhaps TRBD1 (5 bases). The V gene lost 3 bases and the J gene lost 5 bases, with 8 bases spanning the gap. The CDR3 loop spans 12 amino acids. Germline assignment: CDR1 SGHDT and CDR2 YYEEEE. CDR3 region: CASSWGVETQYF. Written as DNA, the CDR3 is TGTGCCAGCAGCTGGGGCGTGGAGACCCAGTACTTC.

The V and J genes are TRBV7-2 and TRBJ1-2, with D perhaps TRBD1 (5 bases). Germline loops: CDR1 SGHTA, CDR2 FQGNSA. CDR3 length: 15 amino acids. V was trimmed by 6 bases and J by 2 bases, leaving 16 bases between them. CDR3 amino acids: CASSFAWGGNYGYTF. For the CDR3, the DNA is TGTGCCAGCAGTTTCGCATGGGGCGGGAACTATGGCTACACCTTC.

The chain combines TRBV7-8 with TRBJ2-2; D is unclear. Germline lookup yields CDR1 SGHVS and CDR2 FQNEAQ. Trimming pared 1 base from V and 0 bases from J, leaving 3 bases between. This CDR3 has 14 amino acids. CDR3 residues: CASSLGSNTGELFF. The CDR3 bases are TGTGCCAGCAGCTTAGGGTCGAACACCGGGGAGCTGTTTTTT.

J is TRBJ1-2 and V is TRBV4-1; D not resolved. The CDR3 consists of 14 residues. Trimming removed 0 bases from V and 0 bases from J, with 5 bases in between. Germline values: CDR1 MGHRA, CDR2 YSYEKL. CDR3: CASSQEVANYGYTF. In nucleotides, the CDR3 is TGCGCCAGCAGCCAAGAAGTAGCTAACTATGGCTACACCTTC.

The chain has TRBV4-1 and TRBJ2-7, with D hard to call. The V and J ends lost 2 bases and 0 bases respectively, with 11 bases between them. The CDR3 runs to 15 residues. Germline V gene data show CDR1 as MGHRA and CDR2 as YSYEKL. Written as DNA, the CDR3 is TGCGCCAGCAGCCAACCCACGGCCCTCTCCTACGAGCAGTACTTC. Residues: CASSQPTALSYEQYF.

The chain combines TRBV7-3 with TRBJ2-1, with no clear D. Germline V gives CDR1 SGHTA, CDR2 FQGTGA. The CDR3 loop spans 13 amino acids. V shed 6 bases and J shed 7 bases, with 13 bases lying between them. The CDR3 DNA is TGTGCCAGCAGTCGGAATCTAGGGAATGAGCAGTTCTTC. It is translated as CASSRNLGNEQFF.

V usage is TRBV27 and J usage is TRBJ2-1; no definite D call. CDR1 and CDR2 from the germline V gene are MNHEY and SMNVEV (reference sequence). The CDR3 length is 11 residues. V lost 4 bases, J lost 8 bases, and 6 bases lay in between. The CDR3 is CASSSYDEQFF. Written as DNA, the CDR3 is TGTGCCAGCAGTTCATACGATGAGCAGTTCTTC.

The chain links TRBV27 to TRBJ2-7, with D unresolved. This CDR3 region has 11 residues. The germline CDR1 and CDR2 sequences are MNHEY and SMNVEV (reference sequence). Trimming shortened V by 6 bases and J by 3 bases, and 6 bases separated the two germline ends. CDR3 residues: CASSNDYEQYF. The CDR3 nucleotides read TGTGCCAGCAGCAACGACTACGAGCAGTACTTC.

V is TRBV27 and J is TRBJ2-1; 7 bases fit TRBD1. Germline V gene lookup returns CDR1 MNHEY and CDR2 SMNVEV (reference sequence). The CDR3 loop spans 17 amino acids. Trimming cost V 5 bases and J 6 bases; bases outside gene matches: 16. The CDR3 coding sequence is TGTGCCAGCAGTCCGTATTCCGGGACAGTAAGGGGCAATGAGCAGTTCTTC. Translation gives CASSPYSGTVRGNEQFF.

The chain recombines TRBV6-6 with TRBJ2-7, with 9 bases that match TRBD1. The CDR3 extends over 14 amino acids. Germline loops: CDR1 MNHNY, CDR2 SVGAGI (reference sequence). Losses at the gene ends were 5 bases for V and 3 bases for J; bases not matched to a gene: 5. The CDR3 DNA reads as TGTGCCAGCAGTAACCGGGACAGGGACTACGAGCAGTACTTC. The encoded protein is CASSNRDRDYEQYF.

This rearrangement joins TRBV9 to TRBJ2-7; TRBD1 matches at 8 bases. Germline CDR1 SGDLS, CDR2 YYNGEE. The CDR3 loop spans 14 amino acids. The V segment lost 1 base and the J segment 2 bases; nucleotides outside the gene matches: 2. In nucleotides, the CDR3 is TGTGCCAGCAGCGTATCGGGACAGGCCTACGAGCAGTACTTC. This sequence encodes CASSVSGQAYEQYF.

This rearrangement joins TRBV7-8 to TRBJ1-2; 8 bases map to TRBD1. Germline values: CDR1 SGHVS, CDR2 FQNEAQ. V lost 1 base, J lost 4 bases, and 5 bases stayed unmatched. This CDR3 comprises 15 residues. DNA for the CDR3: TGTGCCAGCAGCTTAGACAGGGGGTTCCTCTATGGCTACACCTTC. Protein: CASSLDRGFLYGYTF. The variable domain in full, completed from reference TRBV7-8 and TRBJ1-2, reads GAGVSQSPRYKVAKRGQDVALRCDPISGHVSLFWYQQALGQGPEFLTYFQNEAQLDKSGLPSDRFFAERPEGSVSTLKIQRTQQEDSAVYLCASSLDRGFLYGYTFGSGTRLTVV.

The chain is built from TRBV7-9 and TRBJ2-7, with 12 bases aligning to TRBD2. This CDR3 region has 16 residues. CDR1 and CDR2 (germline): SEHNR, FQNEAQ (reference sequence). V trimming: 4 bases; J trimming: 4 bases; junction bases outside the gene matches: 8. As DNA, the CDR3 is TGTGCCAGCAGCTCCCGACTAGCGGGAGAACAATACGAGCAGTACTTC. Amino acid sequence: CASSSRLAGEQYEQYF.

This chain uses TRBV27 with TRBJ2-1; weak D call: TRBD2 (5 bases). With 5 bases removed from V and 2 bases from J, the gap between germline ends came to 19 bases. The germline V gene encodes CDR1 MNHEY and CDR2 SMNVEV (reference sequence). The CDR3 is 17 amino acids. The CDR3 nucleotides read TGTGCCAGCAGTCCCACCCAATCCGCTAGCCCCTACAATGAGCAGTTCTTC. This translates into CASSPTQSASPYNEQFF.

The V and J genes are TRBV2 and TRBJ2-7; no clear D. The germline V gene has CDR1 SNHLY and CDR2 FYNNEI. CDR3 length: 14 residues. The germline V and J ends were trimmed by 2 bases and 2 bases, with 10 bases remaining between them. CDR3 residues: CASSESGRPYEQYF. CDR3 DNA: TGTGCCAGCAGTGAATCTGGCCGACCCTACGAGCAGTACTTC.

The chain uses TRBV6-1 and TRBJ2-1; 9 positions match TRBD2. The CDR3 length is 17 residues. The germline V gene encodes CDR1 MNHNS and CDR2 SASEGT. The V and J ends lost 3 bases and 4 bases, in that order; junction bases with no gene match: 10. This CDR3 is CASSEFGLANQYNEQFF. The CDR3 DNA follows: TGTGCCAGCAGTGAGTTTGGACTAGCGAATCAATACAATGAGCAGTTCTTC.

This chain connects TRBV25-1 to TRBJ1-1; TRBD1 agrees at 8 bases. V lost 6 bases to trimming and J lost 3 bases; unmatched junction nucleotides: 6. The CDR3 is 14 residues long. Germline assignment: CDR1 MGHDK and CDR2 SYGVNS. CDR3 protein: CASSLQGGHTEAFF. CDR3 sequence (DNA): TGTGCCAGCAGCCTACAGGGGGGGCACACTGAAGCTTTCTTT.

The rearrangement links TRBV5-1 to TRBJ2-2; D gene uncertain. The germline V gene encodes CDR1 SGHRS and CDR2 YFSETQ. V lost 2 bases and J 5 bases, leaving 13 bases between the germline ends. This CDR3 spans 15 amino acids. For the CDR3, the DNA is TGCGCCAGCAGCTTCGGGCCGATGGTGACCGGGGAGCTGTTTTTT. Encoded protein: CASSFGPMVTGELFF.

The chain joins TRBV7-9 to TRBJ2-1; weak D call: TRBD2 (6 bases). CDR1 and CDR2 (germline): SEHNR, FQNEAQ (reference sequence). V was clipped by 10 bases and J by 2 bases, with 18 bases between them. The CDR3 sequence is 15 residues long. The DNA of the CDR3 is TGTGCCATCCCGGCTACGGACTATCCCTACAATGAGCAGTTCTTC. This translates into CAIPATDYPYNEQFF.

The chain couples TRBV28 to TRBJ2-7; D tentatively fits TRBD1 or TRBD2 (5 bases each). The V and J ends lost 8 bases and 6 bases respectively, with 17 bases between them. Looked up from germline, CDR1 is MDHEN and CDR2 is SYDVKM. CDR3 length: 13 amino acids. CDR3 sequence (DNA): TGTGCCAGCGGCGGGCAGGGTGTCTTCGAGCAGTACTTC. Translating it yields CASGGQGVFEQYF.

The chain carries TRBV11-2 and TRBJ2-7; D ambiguous. This CDR3 contains 14 residues. Germline-derived CDR1 and CDR2 are SGHAT and FQNNGV. Deletions cut 4 bases from V and 1 base from J, with 11 bases between. The CDR3 loop reads CASSSTVQSYEQYF. Written as DNA, the CDR3 is TGTGCCAGCAGCTCCACGGTTCAGTCCTACGAGCAGTACTTC.

In regard to this clone: This CDR3 is also generated by other DNA sequences in the sample. The chain couples TRBV5-1 to TRBJ2-1; unclear D gene. This CDR3 has 13 amino acids. Germline V gives CDR1 SGHRS, CDR2 YFSETQ. Deletions cut 1 base from V and 4 bases from J, with 6 bases between. CDR3 in DNA: TGCGCCAGCAGCTTGTCCTCATACAATGAGCAGTTCTTC. It yields the protein CASSLSSYNEQFF.